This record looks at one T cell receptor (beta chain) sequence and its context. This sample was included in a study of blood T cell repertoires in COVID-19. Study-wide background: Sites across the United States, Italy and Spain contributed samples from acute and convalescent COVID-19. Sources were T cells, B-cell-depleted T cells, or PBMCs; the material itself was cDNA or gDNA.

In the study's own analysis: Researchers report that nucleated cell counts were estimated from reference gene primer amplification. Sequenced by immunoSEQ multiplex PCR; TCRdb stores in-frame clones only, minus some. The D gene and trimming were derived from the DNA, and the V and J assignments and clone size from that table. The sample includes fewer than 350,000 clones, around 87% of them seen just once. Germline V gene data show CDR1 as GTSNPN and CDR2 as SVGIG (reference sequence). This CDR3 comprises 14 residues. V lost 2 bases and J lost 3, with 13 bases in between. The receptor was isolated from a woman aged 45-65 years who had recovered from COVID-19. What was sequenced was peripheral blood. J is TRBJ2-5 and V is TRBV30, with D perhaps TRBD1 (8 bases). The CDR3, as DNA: TGTGCCTGGAGTTACAGGGGGACTAAAGAGACCCAGTACTTC. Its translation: CAWSYRGTKETQYF.